These 26 T cell receptor beta chains share one sample of origin, sequenced in a study of CD8 T cells in ankylosing spondylitis. From the 5' RACE reads, TCRdb called clonotypes with MiXCR, one entry per CDR3 protein. Among fewer than 350,000 distinct CDR3 sequences listed, approximately 10% were seen once. The specimen was blood, either unsorted or a sorted T cell fraction (not recorded which). These TCRs come from a female donor with ankylosing spondylitis or in good health (not recorded which).

This clonotype was detected a few times. The rearrangement joins TRBV19 to TRBJ2-2; TRBD2 agrees at 8 bases. The CDR3 totals 15 residues. In germline, CDR1 is LNHDA, CDR2 SQIVND (reference sequence). J lost 4 bases, V lost 4 bases, and 5 bases had no gene match. CDR3 amino acids: CASSSSGTGTGELFF. In DNA, the CDR3 is TGTGCCAGTAGTAGTAGCGGGACCGGCACCGGGGAGCTGTTTTTT.

This clonotype was detected a few times. This chain links TRBV7-2 with TRBJ2-6; D remains unclear. The CDR3 is 15 residues long. Deletions cut 2 bases from V and 1 base from J, with 6 bases between. In germline, CDR1 is SGHTA, CDR2 FQGNSA. CDR3 sequence (DNA): TGTGCCAGCAGCTTATTACCGTCTGGGGCCAACGTCCTGACTTTC. Its protein product is CASSLLPSGANVLTF.

The chain is built from TRBV29-1 and TRBJ2-2; TRBD1 is a possible D gene (5 bases). Germline assignment: CDR1 SQVTM and CDR2 ANQGSEA. V lost 8 bases and J lost 6, with 10 bases in between. This CDR3 contains 11 residues. CDR3 in DNA: TGCAGCTTCAGGGTGGCCGGGGAGCTGTTTTTT. This gives the protein CSFRVAGELFF.

This clonotype was seen ten or more times. The chain links TRBV9 to TRBJ2-2, with D uncertain. The ends were cut back, 2 bases at V and 5 bases at J, with 10 bases in the middle. CDR1 is SGDLS and CDR2 is YYNGEE in the germline V gene. CDR3 length equals 14 residues. This chain's CDR3 is CASSVEEGTGELFF. The CDR3 region has the DNA TGTGCCAGCAGCGTTGAGGAAGGGACCGGGGAGCTGTTTTTT. The full variable domain, with the rest looked up from reference TRBV9 and TRBJ2-2, is DSGVTQTPKHLITATGQRVTLRCSPRSGDLSVYWYQQSLDQGLQFLIQYYNGEERAKGNILERFSAQQFPDLHSELNLSSLELGDSALYFCASSVEEGTGELFFGEGSRLTVL.

J is TRBJ2-2 and V is TRBV29-1, with D perhaps TRBD1 (6 bases). This CDR3 comprises 13 residues. V was trimmed by 4 bases and J by 5 bases, leaving 11 bases between them. Germline V gene lookup returns CDR1 SQVTM and CDR2 ANQGSEA. The CDR3 spells CSVGEGGTGELFF. The CDR3 bases are TGCAGCGTTGGAGAAGGGGGAACCGGGGAGCTGTTTTTT.

In this sample, this clonotype turned up many times. This rearrangement joins TRBV4-2 to TRBJ1-4, with 7 bases fitting TRBD1. J was trimmed by 7 bases and V by 7 bases; bases with no gene match: 12. Per the germline V gene, CDR1 is LGHNA and CDR2 is YNFKEQ. The CDR3 sequence is 15 residues long. The CDR3 spells CASNTAATGLEKLFF. The CDR3 coding sequence is TGTGCCAGCAACACAGCAGCGACAGGGCTTGAAAAACTGTTTTTT.

CDR3 in DNA: TGTGCCAGCAGCATAACCTTCGGGAACACCGGGGAGCTGTTTTTT. Amino acid sequence: CASSITFGNTGELFF. The chain employs TRBV7-2 and TRBJ2-2; no reliable D call. Trimming removed 5 bases at V and 1 base at J, with 11 bases between. The CDR3 has 15 amino acids. Germline CDR1 and CDR2: SGHTA and FQGNSA. Using reference TRBV7-2 and TRBJ2-2 for the parts outside the CDR3, the full variable domain is GAGVSQSPSNKVTEKGKDVELRCDPISGHTALYWYRQSLGQGLEFLIYFQGNSAPDKSGLPSDRFSAERTGGSVSTLTIQRTQQEDSAVYLCASSITFGNTGELFFGEGSRLTVL.

The sample holds many counts of this clonotype. CDR3 DNA sequence: TGTGCCAGCAGCTCCGGAGGACTAGCGGATTCCTACAATGAGCAGTTCTTC. Protein product: CASSSGGLADSYNEQFF. This chain links TRBV7-9 with TRBJ2-1, with 10 bases fitting TRBD2. Unmatched junction bases numbered 7, after V lost 4 bases and J lost 1 base. Germline V gene data show CDR1 as SEHNR and CDR2 as FQNEAQ (reference sequence). The CDR3 totals 17 residues.

V is TRBV3-1 and J is TRBJ2-5; TRBD2 aligns across 9 bases. The germline CDR1 and CDR2 sequences are LGHDT and YNNKEL (reference sequence). There are 17 residues in the CDR3. After removal of 2 bases from V and 4 bases from J, the junction contained 11 bases not matched to a gene. CDR3 protein: CASSQTAAGGPRETQYF. The CDR3, as DNA: TGTGCCAGCAGCCAAACGGCGGCGGGGGGGCCGAGAGAGACCCAGTACTTC.

The sample holds many counts of this clonotype. The V call is TRBV24-1, the J call TRBJ2-6; no clear D. The V end was cut by 4 bases, the J end by 6 bases, with 21 bases between. CDR1 KGHDR and CDR2 SFDVKD come from the germline V gene. This CDR3 spans 18 amino acids. CDR3 in amino acids: CATSDPSYQANEANVLTF. The CDR3 DNA follows: TGTGCCACCAGTGACCCTAGTTACCAGGCCAACGAGGCCAACGTCCTGACTTTC.

This clonotype occurred many times. V is TRBV4-3 and J is TRBJ2-3; 9 nucleotides agree with TRBD2. The CDR3 is 14 amino acids. The germline CDR1 and CDR2 sequences are LGHNA and YSLEER. V dropped 4 bases and J dropped 3; count of bases not matched to a gene: 2. CDR3 loop: CASSLLAGTDTQYF. CDR3 sequence (DNA): TGCGCCAGCAGCCTACTAGCGGGTACAGATACGCAGTATTTT.

In this sample, this clonotype turned up many times. The CDR3 reads CASRPGQADTGELFF. The CDR3 DNA sequence: TGTGCCAGCAGGCCGGGACAGGCGGACACCGGGGAGCTGTTTTTT. This chain links TRBV6-2 or TRBV6-3 with TRBJ2-2; 8 nucleotides match TRBD1. Per germline, CDR1 MNHEY and CDR2 SVGEGT. Germline trimming cut 6 bases from V and 3 bases from J; bases unmatched to any gene: 6. The CDR3 has 15 residues.

A few counts support this clonotype. The chain couples TRBV7-9 to TRBJ2-1, with TRBD2 as a possible D gene (6 bases). Trimming cost V 2 bases and J 6 bases, with 11 bases left between them. The CDR3 covers 14 residues. CDR1 SEHNR and CDR2 FQNEAQ come from the germline V gene (reference sequence). CDR3 sequence (DNA): TGTGCCAGCAGCTTATGGGGGGAGGCCAATGAGCAGTTCTTC. Residues: CASSLWGEANEQFF.

This clonotype has a count of ten or more. The gene calls are TRBV5-1 and TRBJ2-1, with 11 bases matching TRBD2. The germline V gene encodes CDR1 SGHRS and CDR2 YFSETQ. The CDR3 sequence is 17 residues long. V trimming: 3 bases; J trimming: 0 bases; junction bases outside the gene matches: 5. This CDR3 reads CASSSYSGRASYNEQFF. In nucleotides, the CDR3 is TGCGCCAGCAGCTCATATAGCGGGAGGGCCTCCTACAATGAGCAGTTCTTC.

The V and J genes are TRBV7-9 and TRBJ1-2; 7 nucleotides agree with TRBD1. CDR3 size: 14 residues. Trimming at V came to 2 bases and at J to 3 bases, leaving 3 bases not matched to a gene. Germline V gives CDR1 SEHNR, CDR2 FQNEAQ (reference sequence). The CDR3 nucleotides are TGTGCCAGCAGCTTATTAGACAGGGACTATGGCTACACCTTC. It encodes CASSLLDRDYGYTF. The full variable domain, rest sourced from reference TRBV7-9 and TRBJ1-2, is DTGVSQNPRHKITKRGQNVTFRCDPISEHNRLYWYRQTLGQGPEFLTYFQNEAQLEKSRLLSDRFSAERPKGSFSTLEIQRTEQGDSAMYLCASSLLDRDYGYTFGSGTRLTVV.

The sample holds many counts of this clonotype. The chain employs TRBV6-6 and TRBJ1-1, with D uncertain. Germline values: CDR1 MNHNY, CDR2 SVGAGI (reference sequence). The CDR3 runs 12 residues. The V and J ends lost 7 bases and 4 bases respectively, with 10 bases between them. The CDR3 is CASTMAVTEAFF. CDR3 in DNA: TGTGCCAGCACGATGGCCGTCACTGAAGCTTTCTTT.

Turning to this clonotype: Possible read error: a much larger clone is one base away. J is TRBJ1-4 and V is TRBV7-6; D might be TRBD1 (5 bases). This CDR3 has 14 amino acids. Germline loops: CDR1 SGHVS, CDR2 FNYEAQ. The chain's CDR3 is CASSLSGLGEKLSF. CDR3 in DNA: TGTGCCAGCAGCTTATCAGGGCTCGGCGAAAAACTGTCTTTT.

This clonotype was observed a few times. This sequence joins TRBV5-1 and TRBJ2-6; 7 bases are a match to TRBD1. The CDR3 consists of 16 residues. Per the germline V gene, CDR1 is SGHRS and CDR2 is YFSETQ. Unmatched junction bases numbered 3, after V lost 3 bases and J lost 0 bases. The CDR3 nucleotides are TGCGCCAGCAGCTCGAGGGACAGCTCTGGGGCCAACGTCCTGACTTTC. Translation gives CASSSRDSSGANVLTF.

This sequence joins TRBV5-1 and TRBJ1-1, with D uncertain. Germline CDR1 reads SGHRS; CDR2 reads YFSETQ. V shed 0 bases and J shed 0 bases, with 12 bases lying between them. This CDR3 contains 16 residues. The CDR3 DNA sequence: TGCGCCAGCAGCTTGGGGCTGTCGGAGATGAACACTGAAGCTTTCTTT. This gives the protein CASSLGLSEMNTEAFF.

The CDR3 reads CSVVLWTGRQETQYF. The CDR3 DNA reads TGCAGCGTTGTCTTGTGGACAGGGAGGCAGGAGACCCAGTACTTC. The gene calls are TRBV29-1 and TRBJ2-5; 8 nucleotides align to TRBD1. V lost 4 bases, J lost 5 bases, and 12 bases stayed unmatched. The CDR3 extends over 15 amino acids. From germline, CDR1 is SQVTM and CDR2 ANQGSEA. Using reference TRBV29-1 and TRBJ2-5 for the parts outside the CDR3, the full variable domain is SAVISQKPSRDICQRGTSLTIQCQVDSQVTMMFWYRQQPGQSLTLIATANQGSEATYESGFVIDKFPISRPNLTFSTLTVSNMSPEDSSIYLCSVVLWTGRQETQYFGPGTRLLVL.

The V call is TRBV11-2, the J call TRBJ2-7; no clear D gene. Germline V CDR1 and CDR2: SGHAT, FQNNGV. V gave up 6 bases and J gave up 1 base, with 16 bases separating them. The CDR3 covers 15 residues. The CDR3 here is CASRLSGRNSYEQYF. CDR3 bases: TGTGCCAGCAGGTTGTCCGGGCGAAATTCCTACGAGCAGTACTTC.

This clonotype was counted ten times or more. The CDR3 sequence is CASSVGAALSYNEQFF. The CDR3, as DNA: TGTGCCAGCAGCGTAGGGGCGGCCCTCTCTTACAATGAGCAGTTCTTC. V gene TRBV9 combines with J gene TRBJ2-1; D is unclear. CDR1 is SGDLS, CDR2 YYNGEE, per germline. Trimming removed 0 bases from V and 4 bases from J, with 14 bases in between. The CDR3 extends over 16 amino acids.

This chain joins TRBV20-1 and TRBJ2-7; 7 bases align to TRBD1. CDR1 is DFQATT, CDR2 SNEGSKA, per germline (reference sequence). V lost 4 bases, J lost 4 bases, and 7 bases stayed unmatched. The CDR3 is 13 amino acids. CDR3 region: CSATTDREYEQYF. The DNA of the CDR3 is TGCAGTGCTACCACTGACAGGGAGTACGAGCAGTACTTC.

This clonotype appeared many times. The chain has TRBV24-1 and TRBJ2-1; 8 nucleotides line up with TRBD2. CDR3 length: 14 residues. CDR1 is KGHDR and CDR2 is SFDVKD in the germline V gene. Trimming at V came to 5 bases and at J to 2 bases, leaving 1 base not matched to a gene. The CDR3 sequence: CATSGAGAYNEQFF. CDR3 sequence (DNA): TGTGCCACCAGTGGAGCGGGGGCCTACAATGAGCAGTTCTTC.

This clonotype appeared many times. This chain joins TRBV5-5 and TRBJ2-2; D might be TRBD1 (6 bases). Germline-derived CDR1 and CDR2 are SGHKS and YYEKEE (reference sequence). The CDR3 consists of 16 residues. V dropped 0 bases and J dropped 5 bases, with 14 bases sitting between them. CDR3 sequence: CASSLDTGTLTGELFF. The CDR3 coding sequence is TGTGCCAGCAGCTTGGATACCGGGACATTGACCGGGGAGCTGTTTTTT.

The table lists this clonotype with many counts. The chain employs TRBV29-1 and TRBJ2-2, with D possibly TRBD2 on 5 matching bases. Trimming removed 2 bases at V and 0 bases at J, with 13 bases between. From germline, CDR1 is SQVTM and CDR2 ANQGSEA. The CDR3 is 16 residues long. DNA for the CDR3: TGCAGCGTTGAAATCCGAGGGCACGCGAACACCGGGGAGCTGTTTTTT. Translation gives CSVEIRGHANTGELFF.